The source of this TCR beta chain is a study of T cell changes during pregnancy in multiple sclerosis. This CDR3 contains 15 residues. Deletions cut 1 base from V and 5 bases from J, with 15 bases between. In germline, CDR1 is SGDLS, CDR2 YYNGEE. TCRdb keeps only in-frame clones here, not all; method: immunoSEQ multiplex PCR. The sample comprises 90,000 to 120,000 clones, roughly 92% of which are singletons, and over 0.65% rests with the top ten. Sequenced here: peripheral blood, sampled in the third trimester of pregnancy. The TCR originated in a female donor in good health, enrolled as a control in a pregnancy study. This chain uses TRBV9 with TRBJ1-2; D is uncertain. CDR3 DNA: TGTGCCAGCAGCGTAAGCCACGAAGCCATATATGGCTACACCTTC. Translating gives CASSVSHEAIYGYTF.